Listed below are T cell receptor beta chains from one sample, sequenced in a study of cytotoxic CD8 clonotypes in ibrutinib-treated CLL. The table came from immunoSEQ multiplex PCR; TCRdb's copy has only in-frame clones and leaves some out. Of 300,000 to 400,000 clones listed, roughly two thirds are singletons. The input for sequencing was PBMCs, taken after 36 months of ibrutinib treatment. The receptors here all came from a human donor with chronic lymphocytic leukemia. The CDR3 runs from the conserved cysteine through the conserved F or W. Fields, in order: clone size, V gene, J gene, D gene, CDR3 protein, CDR3 DNA. D genes are given only for firm matches. For some rows the clone size is stated as once, few or many, or as a class when expanded; others skip it.

NA	TRBV27	TRBJ1-1	NA	CASSVRGVNTEAFF	TGTGCCAGCAGTGTACGAGGGGTGAACACTGAAGCTTTCTTT
few	TRBV5-1	TRBJ1-1	NA	CASSNGMGTEAFF	TGCGCCAGCAGCAACGGGATGGGCACTGAAGCTTTCTTT
NA	TRBV19	TRBJ2-7	TRBD2	CASSIQAGAPYEQYF	TGTGCCAGTAGTATCCAAGCGGGGGCCCCCTACGAGCAGTACTTC
NA	TRBV4-1	TRBJ1-2	NA	CASSQVQGVGYTF	TGCGCCAGCAGCCAAGTTCAAGGGGTCGGCTACACCTTC
few	TRBV15	TRBJ1-5	TRBD1	CATSRVTGGSNQPQHF	TGTGCCACCAGCAGAGTTACAGGGGGCAGCAATCAGCCCCAGCATTTT
NA	TRBV9	TRBJ2-7	TRBD1	CASSTRDRGFYEQYF	TGTGCCAGCAGCACACGGGACAGGGGGTTCTACGAGCAGTACTTC
once	TRBV10-2	TRBJ1-4	NA	CASSVQGGEKLFF	TGCGCCAGCAGTGTTCAGGGAGGTGAAAAACTGTTTTTT
few	TRBV4-1	TRBJ2-2	NA	CASGGRTENTGELFF	TGCGCCAGCGGGGGTAGGACAGAAAACACCGGGGAGCTGTTTTTT
NA	TRBV28	TRBJ2-2	NA	CASSIQNTGELFF	TGTGCCAGCAGTATACAGAACACCGGGGAGCTGTTTTTT
NA	TRBV18	TRBJ1-6	NA	CASSPRNGGPSPNSPLHF	TGTGCCAGCTCACCAAGGAACGGAGGCCCTTCACCAAATTCACCCCTCCACTTT
few	TRBV13	TRBJ2-3	NA	CASSLGGETDTQYF	TGTGCCAGCAGCTTAGGCGGGGAAACAGATACGCAGTATTTT
few	TRBV9	TRBJ1-6	NA	CASSVAVFGNSPLHF	TGTGCCAGCAGCGTAGCGGTATTCGGCAATTCACCCCTCCACTTT
NA	TRBV7-9	TRBJ2-7	NA	CASSPGTPYEQYF	TGTGCCAGCAGCCCCGGGACCCCCTACGAGCAGTACTTC
NA	TRBV28	TRBJ2-7	NA	CASSFYMLARGPYEQYF	TGTGCCAGCAGTTTTTATATGTTGGCCAGGGGCCCCTACGAGCAGTACTTC
NA	TRBV7-8	TRBJ2-2	TRBD2	CASSSRGAGELFF	TGTGCCAGCAGCTCACGGGGGGCCGGGGAGCTGTTTTTT
NA	TRBV4-3	TRBJ1-4	NA	CASSQIEGQLFF	TGCGCCAGCAGCCAAATCGAAGGACAACTGTTTTTT
NA	TRBV7-6	TRBJ2-7	NA	CASSLRPDSPYEQYF	TGTGCCAGCAGCTTGAGACCGGACAGTCCCTACGAGCAGTACTTC
NA	TRBV29-1	TRBJ2-3	TRBD2	CSTTGTSGTRPSLDTQYF	TGCAGCACAACCGGGACTAGCGGGACGCGGCCCTCCCTGGATACGCAGTATTTT
NA	TRBV20-1	TRBJ2-1	TRBD1	CSARDSHQDFF	TGCAGTGCCCGGGACAGCCACCAAGATTTCTTC
few	TRBV5-1	TRBJ1-1	TRBD1	CASSLEGQGADGAFF	TGCGCCAGCAGCTTGGAGGGACAGGGGGCCGACGGAGCTTTCTTT
NA	TRBV6-5	TRBJ1-3	NA	CASSTNRNTIYF	TGTGCCAGCAGCACGAACAGAAACACCATATATTTT
NA	TRBV7-2	TRBJ2-3	NA	CASSPDYLSTDTQYF	TGTGCCAGCAGCCCCGACTACTTAAGCACAGATACGCAGTATTTT
NA	TRBV5-6	TRBJ1-1	NA	CASSTTPNTEAFF	TGTGCCAGCAGCACCACACCGAACACTGAAGCTTTCTTT
NA	TRBV7-9	TRBJ1-5	NA	CASSDAKQGDWQPQHF	TGTGCCAGCAGCGACGCAAAGCAGGGAGACTGGCAGCCCCAGCATTTT
NA	TRBV9	TRBJ1-2	TRBD1	CASSAPGQGGGYTF	TGTGCCAGCAGCGCCCCGGGACAGGGAGGTGGCTACACCTTC
NA	TRBV2	TRBJ2-4	TRBD1	CASRLGTGNGKNIQYF	TGTGCCAGCAGACTCGGGACAGGGAACGGCAAAAACATTCAGTACTTC
NA	TRBV9	TRBJ2-3	NA	CASGQGADTQYF	TGTGCCAGCGGGCAGGGTGCAGATACGCAGTATTTT
NA	TRBV15	TRBJ1-2	NA	CATSRGRGQDSGYTF	TGTGCCACCAGCAGAGGGAGGGGCCAGGACAGTGGCTACACCTTC
NA	TRBV28	TRBJ2-7	NA	CASNPSTKRSYEQYF	TGTGCCAGCAACCCCTCGACCAAGAGGTCCTACGAGCAGTACTTC
NA	TRBV27	TRBJ2-3	TRBD2	CASSLAGGSTDTQYF	TGTGCCAGCAGTTTAGCGGGAGGGAGCACAGATACGCAGTATTTT
NA	TRBV7-3	TRBJ2-7	NA	CASSLSSSLSYEQYF	TGTGCCAGCAGCTTAAGCTCCAGTTTATCCTACGAGCAGTACTTC
NA	TRBV14	TRBJ2-1	NA	CASSQRGQWGEDYNEQFF	TGTGCCAGCAGCCAAAGGGGACAGTGGGGGGAAGATTACAATGAGCAGTTCTTC
NA	TRBV28	TRBJ2-7	TRBD2	CASRTGTSGYYEQYF	TGTGCCAGCAGGACCGGGACTAGCGGTTACTACGAGCAGTACTTC
NA	TRBV6-5	TRBJ2-7	TRBD2	CASSYGGGSYEQYF	TGTGCCAGCAGTTACGGGGGGGGCTCCTACGAGCAGTACTTC
NA	TRBV19	TRBJ1-2	TRBD1	CATRLLDRGQGYTF	TGTGCCACCCGCCTCCTCGACAGGGGACAAGGCTACACCTTC
NA	TRBV28	TRBJ2-1	NA	CASSLYSFDNEQFF	TGTGCCAGCAGTTTGTACTCGTTTGACAATGAGCAGTTCTTC
NA	TRBV9	TRBJ1-2	TRBD1	CASSPWGDRQHGYTF	TGTGCCAGCAGCCCCTGGGGGGACAGACAGCATGGCTACACCTTC
many	TRBV5-1	TRBJ1-1	TRBD1	CASSSGQARGTEAFF	TGCGCCAGCAGCTCGGGACAGGCGAGGGGCACTGAAGCTTTCTTT
NA	TRBV6-1	TRBJ2-5	NA	CASSEASFFQETQYF	TGTGCCAGCAGTGAAGCGAGTTTTTTTCAAGAGACCCAGTACTTC
NA	TRBV5-4	TRBJ2-5	NA	CASSLTPRQLQETQYF	TGTGCCAGCAGCTTGACTCCGAGGCAACTTCAAGAGACCCAGTACTTC
NA	TRBV15	TRBJ1-1	TRBD1	CATSRNSRDRGFTEAFF	TGTGCCACCAGCAGAAACTCCCGGGACAGGGGATTCACTGAAGCTTTCTTT
NA	TRBV7-2	TRBJ2-7	TRBD2	CASSLAPSGGTTYEQYF	TGTGCCAGCAGCTTAGCTCCTAGCGGGGGGACCACCTACGAGCAGTACTTC